The rows below give T cell receptor beta chains drawn from one sample of a study of response to subunit inactivated influenza vaccine. TCRdb re-analysed the RT-PCR reads in MiXCR, keeping a single row per CDR3 protein. The sample includes 500,000 or so distinct CDR3 sequences, approximately 15% of them seen just once. This material consisted of CD4+ T cells sorted from PBMCs, taken around 25 months after vaccination. All receptors derive from a man between 50 and 70 years old who received an inactivated influenza vaccine. CDR3s include the opening cysteine and the closing phenylalanine or tryptophan. The order of the fields is V gene, J gene, clone size, D gene, CDR3 length, CDR3 DNA, CDR3 protein. A D gene is named only where the DNA matches it firmly. Expanded clones get a size class; other rows say once, few or many, or leave the size out.

TRBV16	TRBJ2-5	.	.	15	TGTGCCAGCAGCCAATCGAGGGCGTTTCAAGAGACCCAGTACTTC	CASSQSRAFQETQYF
TRBV10-3	TRBJ2-2	.	.	14	TGTGCCATCAGGACGGGCAAGAACACCGGGGAGCTGTTTTTT	CAIRTGKNTGELFF
TRBV7-2	TRBJ2-3	many	.	14	TGTGCCAGCAGCTTAGGAGGGAGAACAGATACGCAGTATTTT	CASSLGGRTDTQYF
TRBV2	TRBJ1-2	.	.	12	TGTGCCAGCAGCGGCCCTTCAAGAGGCTACACCTTC	CASSGPSRGYTF
TRBV5-5	TRBJ2-1	.	.	17	TGTGCCAGCAGCTTGTACTATGTCGGAGACCGACGGACCGATAGGTTCTTC	CASSLYYVGDRRTDRFF
TRBV15	TRBJ2-7	many	.	13	TGTGCCACCAGCCCACAACCGGGTAACGAGCAGTACTTC	CATSPQPGNEQYF
TRBV20-1	TRBJ2-5	few	.	13	TGCAGTGCTAGAGTATCCTCCACAGAGACCCAGTACTTC	CSARVSSTETQYF
TRBV25-1	TRBJ2-2	few	TRBD2	16	TGTGCCAGCAGTTCGGGACTAGCGGGGAACACCGGGGAGCTGTTTTTT	CASSSGLAGNTGELFF
TRBV7-2	TRBJ2-1	few	TRBD2	16	TGTGCCAGCAGCTTAGGAGGGACTAGCGGGAGAGGTGAGCAGTTCTTC	CASSLGGTSGRGEQFF
TRBV5-1	TRBJ2-7	few	TRBD1	15	TGCGCCAGCAGCTCAACGCAAGGACAGGGGTACGAGCAGTACTTC	CASSSTQGQGYEQYF
TRBV5-4	TRBJ1-4	few	.	14	TGTGCCAGCAGCCGCCGGGACAAGGATGAAAAACTGTTTTTT	CASSRRDKDEKLFF
TRBV28	TRBJ2-3	.	.	13	TGTGCCAGCAGTTTTGACAGGAGGGATACGCAGTATTTT	CASSFDRRDTQYF
TRBV4-3	TRBJ1-2	few	TRBD1	13	TGCGCCAGCAGCCAAGTTTTCGACAGGGCGTACACCTTC	CASSQVFDRAYTF
TRBV20-1	TRBJ2-1	many	TRBD2	15	TGCAGTGCTAGGCCGACTAGCGGATTCTACAATGAGCAGTTCTTC	CSARPTSGFYNEQFF
TRBV6-2/TRBV6-3	TRBJ2-5	.	.	16	TGTGCCAGCAGCCTTTTACTTCGCCCCAGGGAAGAGACCCAGTACTTC	CASSLLLRPREETQYF
TRBV18	TRBJ2-1	once	.	17	TGTGCCAGCTCACCGGGACTGACTGTTTTATCCTACAATGAGCAGTTCTTC	CASSPGLTVLSYNEQFF
TRBV7-8	TRBJ1-2	.	.	14	TGTGCCAGCAGCTTATCTGCCTATAACTATGGCTACACCTTC	CASSLSAYNYGYTF
TRBV4-2	TRBJ2-7	few	TRBD1	15	TGTGCCAGCAGCCAAGACCGGGACAGCTCCTACGAGCAGTACTTC	CASSQDRDSSYEQYF
TRBV5-1	TRBJ1-1	.	.	15	TGCGCCAGCAGCTCGGCGGGGAGGGGATTGTCTGAAGCTTTCTTT	CASSSAGRGLSEAFF
TRBV5-1	TRBJ1-6	many	.	15	TGCGCCAGCAGCTTGAATTCTCGAGGGAATTCACCCCTCCACTTT	CASSLNSRGNSPLHF
TRBV3-1	TRBJ1-1	.	.	13	TGTGCCAGCAGCCAATTGCAGGGAACTGAAGCTTTCTTT	CASSQLQGTEAFF
TRBV28	TRBJ2-2	few	.	16	TGTGCCAGCAGTTTGGCAGAGAGCGCGAACACCGGGGAGCTGTTTTTT	CASSLAESANTGELFF
TRBV6-5	TRBJ2-7	.	TRBD1	14	TGTGCCAGCAGTTACTCCGACAGGGGTTGGGAGCAGTACTTC	CASSYSDRGWEQYF
TRBV7-2	TRBJ2-5	few	TRBD1	12	TGTGCCAGCGCAAGACAGGGAGAGACCCAGTACTTC	CASARQGETQYF
TRBV10-3	TRBJ1-6	.	.	15	TGTGCCATCAGTGAAGGACAAACTTATAATTCACCCCTCCACTTT	CAISEGQTYNSPLHF
TRBV6-2/TRBV6-3	TRBJ2-5	.	.	12	TGTGCCAGCAAGGGCCCTCGGGTGCTCCAGTACTTC	CASKGPRVLQYF
TRBV7-8	TRBJ1-5	.	TRBD1	18	TGTGCCAGCAGCCCCCGGGACAGGGGGGAACTTAGCAATCAGCCCCAGCATTTT	CASSPRDRGELSNQPQHF
TRBV12-3/TRBV12-4	TRBJ2-3	few	TRBD1	16	TGTGCCAGCAGAAGCCCGGACAGGGCAAATACAGATACGCAGTATTTT	CASRSPDRANTDTQYF
TRBV20-1	TRBJ1-2	few	TRBD1	16	TGCAGTGCTAGAGATTACGGACAGGGAGCTAACTATGGCTACACCTTC	CSARDYGQGANYGYTF
TRBV2	TRBJ2-7	few	TRBD1	13	TGTGCCAGCATAAGGGACAGCTCAATGGAGCAGTACTTC	CASIRDSSMEQYF
TRBV20-1	TRBJ1-5	many	.	15	TGCAGTGCTAGAGACGGGACATATAGCAATCAGCCCCAGCATTTT	CSARDGTYSNQPQHF
TRBV6-5	TRBJ2-6	few	.	16	TGTGCCAGCAGTTTTGGACGAGGCTCTGGGGCCAACGTCCTGACTTTC	CASSFGRGSGANVLTF
TRBV4-3	TRBJ2-2	few	.	17	TGCGCCAGCAGCCAAGATCGGGGGTCCCGTGAGGACGGGGAGCTGTTTTTT	CASSQDRGSREDGELFF
TRBV20-1	TRBJ1-6	.	TRBD1	15	TGCAGTGCCAGCCGGACAGGGCCCGGCAATTCACCCCTCCACTTT	CSASRTGPGNSPLHF
TRBV6-1	TRBJ2-3	.	.	14	TGTGCCAGCAGCCTTCCGGGGCCCACAGATACGCAGTATTTT	CASSLPGPTDTQYF
TRBV20-1	TRBJ2-7	.	TRBD1	14	TGCAGTGTCCTCAAGGGACAGGGGGCCTCCGAGCAGTACTTC	CSVLKGQGASEQYF
TRBV5-1	TRBJ2-5	few	TRBD2	15	TGCGCCAGCAGAACCTCAGCGGGGTCACAAGAGACCCAGTACTTC	CASRTSAGSQETQYF
TRBV4-2	TRBJ2-2	few	TRBD1	18	TGTGCCAGCAGCCGGCGGGACAGGGCCATCTTCGGGACCGGGGAGCTGTTTTTT	CASSRRDRAIFGTGELFF
TRBV12-3/TRBV12-4	TRBJ2-7	few	TRBD2	14	TGTGCCAGCAGCATTAGCGGGAGCGGGTACGAGCAGTACTTC	CASSISGSGYEQYF
TRBV6-5	TRBJ2-2	.	.	14	TGTGCCAGCAGTTACGGGGCTCCACCCGGGGAGCTGTTTTTT	CASSYGAPPGELFF
TRBV20-1	TRBJ2-5	.	.	13	TGCAGTGCTAGAGATTCGGGGAGGGAGACCCAGTACTTC	CSARDSGRETQYF
TRBV7-8	TRBJ1-1	few	TRBD1	15	TGTGCCAGCACCCCCTGGACAGGGCGGGACACTGAAGCTTTCTTT	CASTPWTGRDTEAFF
TRBV28	TRBJ2-7	.	.	12	TGTGCCAGCAAGGACAGATCCTACGAGCAGTACTTC	CASKDRSYEQYF
TRBV4-2	TRBJ2-5	.	TRBD1	13	TGTGCCAGCAGACAACAGGGGGGAGAGACCCAGTACTTC	CASRQQGGETQYF
TRBV6-2/TRBV6-3	TRBJ2-7	.	.	13	TGTGCCAGCCGGCCGGACAGTCCCTACGAGCAGTACTTC	CASRPDSPYEQYF